This T cell receptor beta chain was observed in a study of beta chain features in type 1 diabetes. General study points: Lower insertion and higher deletion counts appeared at VDJ junctions in type 1 diabetes patients.

The CDR3 spans 15 residues. V was clipped by 1 base and J by 6 bases, with 12 bases between them. Germline assignment: CDR1 SGHAT and CDR2 FQNNGV. In its sample, this clone was seen many times. What it binds is not known. The authors reverse transcribed all of the isolated RNA, so sequencing captured expressed TCRB transcripts. Only in-frame clones appear in the TCRdb table, and some are missing; sequencing was by immunoSEQ multiplex PCR. The sample has 310,000 or so clones, 8% seen once. The TCR was taken from a woman aged 18 to 35 in good health. The sample comprised central memory CD4+ T cells from blood. The rearrangement uses TRBV11-2 and TRBJ2-2, with D possibly matching TRBD2 (5 bases). The CDR3 reads CASSLGLLVPGELFF. DNA for the CDR3: TGTGCCAGCAGCTTAGGTCTACTAGTCCCCGGGGAGCTGTTTTTT.